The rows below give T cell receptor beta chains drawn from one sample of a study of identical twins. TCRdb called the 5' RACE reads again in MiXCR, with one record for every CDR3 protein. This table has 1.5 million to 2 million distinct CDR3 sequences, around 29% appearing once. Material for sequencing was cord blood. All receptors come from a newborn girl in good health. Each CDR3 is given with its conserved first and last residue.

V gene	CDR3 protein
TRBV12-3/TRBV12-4	CASSPPGQALTDTQYF
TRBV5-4	CASSLMAGPYYGYTF
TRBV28	CASSASTGTMYF
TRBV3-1	CASSHEARGRHSPLHF
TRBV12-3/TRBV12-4	CASSPPSGTQYF
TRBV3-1	CASSQEGSSGANVLTF
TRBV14	CASSQVKRSNTGELFF
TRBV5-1	CASSLELETYNEQFF
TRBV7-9	CASSLSADGNIQYF
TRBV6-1	CASRTGSLYEQYF
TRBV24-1	CATSAAGINYGYTF
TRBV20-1	CSARERGGYGYTF
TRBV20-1	CSARRDRPTDEKLFF
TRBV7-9	CAWRGANYGYTF
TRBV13	CASSLEPGTDTQYF
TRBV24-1	CATGTSNTGELFF
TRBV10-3	CAISGQGSYNEQFF
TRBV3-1	CASSRLAGSDEQYF
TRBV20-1	CSARVVNGYTF
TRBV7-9	CASSFRPQGVSEKLFF
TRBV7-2	CASSFELAGPYEQYF
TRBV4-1	CASSQDTAANTEAFF
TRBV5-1	CASSWDRTHYEQYF
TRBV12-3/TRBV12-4	CASSFWTGGYEQYF
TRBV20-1	CSATPRGGPIAKNIQYF
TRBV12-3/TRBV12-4	CASGAQLGLYNEQFF
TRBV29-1	CSVEFGQGADTQYF
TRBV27	CASSFRGGLTEAFF
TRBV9	CASSPPRGTYNEQFF
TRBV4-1	CASSQDRRTPKWVQHF
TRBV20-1	CSARPWEEGWGDEQFF
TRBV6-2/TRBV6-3	CASSYSVDNEQFF
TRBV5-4	CGLKRGSNYGYTF
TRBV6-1	CASSDRAFQPQHF
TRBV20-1	CSARVMGGSSYEQYF
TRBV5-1	CASGLIPGEETQFF
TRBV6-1	CASSEMVARGAQPQHF
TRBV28	CASRKAGGHPTEQYF
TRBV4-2	CASSQVPSSYNSPLHF
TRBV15	CATRPPGLYTDTQYF
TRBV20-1	CSASMGSTDTQYF
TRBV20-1	CSASPPVSYNEQFF
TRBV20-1	CSASSLAGSYGKNIQYF
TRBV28	CASSFPGGQPQHF
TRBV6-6	CASSYVGVEGGAFF